The 5 T cell receptor beta chains given below trace back to one sample, sequenced in a study of immune evolution from preneoplasia to lung adenocarcinoma. Libraries were prepared by immunoSEQ multiplex PCR; TCRdb keeps only in-frame clonotypes and omits some of them. Here the sample spans 2,100 or so clones, around 75% being singletons. The sequenced sample was FFPE minimally invasive lung adenocarcinoma tissue. Source of these receptors: a person aged 60 to 80 with lung adenocarcinoma.

V gene TRBV5-5 combines with J gene TRBJ1-2, with TRBD1 matching over 9 bases. The germline gives CDR1 SGHKS, CDR2 YYEKEE (reference sequence). V shed 4 bases, J shed 8 bases, and the junction held 9 bases outside the gene matches. The CDR3 contains 14 residues. The CDR3 protein is CASSATTGGGGYTF. For the CDR3, the DNA is TGTGCCAGCAGCGCAACGACAGGGGGTGGCGGCTACACCTTC.

This rearrangement joins TRBV6-1 to TRBJ2-7; D gene uncertain. The CDR3 sequence is 14 residues long. The germline V gene has CDR1 MNHNS and CDR2 SASEGT. V lost 6 bases and J lost 1, with 13 bases in between. The CDR3 DNA reads as TGTGCCAGCAGACCGTCATGGGGATCCTACGAGCAGTACTTC. It encodes CASRPSWGSYEQYF.

The chain has TRBV9 and TRBJ2-3; 12 bases map to TRBD2. Germline lookup yields CDR1 SGDLS and CDR2 YYNGEE. J gave up 0 bases and V 3 bases, and 2 bases lay outside the gene matches. The CDR3 length is 16 residues. CDR3: CASSALAGGSTDTQYF. The CDR3 DNA reads TGTGCCAGCAGCGCTCTAGCGGGGGGGAGCACAGATACGCAGTATTTT. Drawing the rest from reference TRBV9 and TRBJ2-3, the complete variable domain is DSGVTQTPKHLITATGQRVTLRCSPRSGDLSVYWYQQSLDQGLQFLIQYYNGEERAKGNILERFSAQQFPDLHSELNLSSLELGDSALYFCASSALAGGSTDTQYFGPGTRLTVL.

The chain joins TRBV11-3 to TRBJ1-6; D is ambiguous. Germline values: CDR1 SGHNT, CDR2 YENEEA. There are 19 residues in the CDR3. V was cut by 7 bases and J by 6 bases, with 28 bases left in between. The CDR3 reads CASTYPIMIKDRLNSPLHF. CDR3 DNA: TGTGCCAGCACTTATCCGATAATGATAAAGGACCGACTTAATTCACCCCTCCACTTT. Full variable domain (missing parts from reference TRBV11-3 and TRBJ1-6): EAGVVQSPRYKIIEKKQPVAFWCNPISGHNTLYWYLQNLGQGPELLIRYENEEAVDDSQLPKDRFSAERLKGVDSTLKIQPAELGDSAVYLCASTYPIMIKDRLNSPLHFGNGTRLTVT.

The chain employs TRBV7-6 and TRBJ2-4, with unresolved D. V was pared by 5 bases and J by 7 bases, with 12 bases between. Germline lookup yields CDR1 SGHVS and CDR2 FNYEAQ. The CDR3 contains 13 residues. The DNA of the CDR3 is TGTGCCAGCAGCCTAACAGAGGACAACATTCAGTACTTC. It codes for CASSLTEDNIQYF.